Below, one TCR beta chain is given with its context. V was cut by 4 bases and J by 9 bases, with 7 bases left in between. Germline-derived CDR1 and CDR2 are LGHDT and YNNKEL (reference sequence). The CDR3 extends over 11 amino acids. TCRdb's copy holds only in-frame clones and misses some; the assay was immunoSEQ multiplex PCR. The table lists under 550,000 clones, approximately 90% of them singletons. The record originates from a study of blood T cell repertoires in COVID-19. Patients from Seattle were sampled longitudinally, starting during active infection. This receptor was obtained from a man younger than 35 with COVID-19, enrolled during active disease. The chain uses TRBV3-1 (or the pseudogene TRBV3-2) and TRBJ2-1; weak D call: TRBD2 (6 bases). The sequenced sample consisted of peripheral blood. The chain's CDR3 is CASSLGGEQFF. The CDR3 DNA reads as TGTGCCAGCAGCCTGGGGGGTGAGCAGTTCTTC.